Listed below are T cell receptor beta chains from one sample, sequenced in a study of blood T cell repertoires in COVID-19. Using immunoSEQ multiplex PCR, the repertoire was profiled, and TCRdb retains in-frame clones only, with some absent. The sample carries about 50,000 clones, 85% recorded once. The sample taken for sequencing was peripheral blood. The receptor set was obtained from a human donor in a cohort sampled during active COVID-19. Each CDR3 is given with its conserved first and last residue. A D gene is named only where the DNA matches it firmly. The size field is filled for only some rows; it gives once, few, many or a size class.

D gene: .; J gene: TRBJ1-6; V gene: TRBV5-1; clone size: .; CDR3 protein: CASQGVYNSPLHF; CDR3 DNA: TGCGCCAGCCAAGGGGTCTATAATTCACCCCTCCACTTT
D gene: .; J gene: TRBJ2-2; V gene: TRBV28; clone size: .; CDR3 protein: CASRGKSQGTAGELFF; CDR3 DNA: TGTGCCAGCAGGGGCAAGTCTCAGGGGACGGCCGGGGAGCTGTTTTTT
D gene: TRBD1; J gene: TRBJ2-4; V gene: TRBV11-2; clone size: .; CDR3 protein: CASSLLDRGTLAKNIQYF; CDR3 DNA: TGTGCCAGCAGCTTATTAGACAGGGGTACCTTAGCCAAAAACATTCAGTACTTC
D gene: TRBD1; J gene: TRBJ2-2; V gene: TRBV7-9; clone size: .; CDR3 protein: CASTIQGARTGELFF; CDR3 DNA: TGTGCCAGCACCATCCAGGGGGCACGCACCGGGGAGCTGTTTTTT
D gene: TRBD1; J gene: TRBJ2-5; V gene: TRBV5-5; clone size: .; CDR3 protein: CASSSPGQAQETQYF; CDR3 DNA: TGTGCCAGCAGCTCCCCGGGACAGGCCCAAGAGACCCAGTACTTC
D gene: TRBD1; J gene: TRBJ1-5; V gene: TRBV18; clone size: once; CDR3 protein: CASSPPGQGPRSNQPQHF; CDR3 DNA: TGTGCCAGCTCACCTCCCGGACAGGGGCCGAGATCTAATCAGCCCCAGCATTTT
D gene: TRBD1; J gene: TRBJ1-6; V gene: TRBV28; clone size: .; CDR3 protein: CASSLWDRANSPLHF; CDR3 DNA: TGTGCCAGCAGTTTATGGGACAGGGCAAATTCACCCCTCCACTTT
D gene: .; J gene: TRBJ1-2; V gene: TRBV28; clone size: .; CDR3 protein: CASSLERTAGYTF; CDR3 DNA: TGTGCCAGCAGTTTGGAGCGGACCGCGGGCTACACCTTC
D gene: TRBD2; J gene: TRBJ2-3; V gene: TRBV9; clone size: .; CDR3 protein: CASSDIAGDTQYF; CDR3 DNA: TGTGCCAGCAGCGACATAGCGGGAGATACGCAGTATTTT
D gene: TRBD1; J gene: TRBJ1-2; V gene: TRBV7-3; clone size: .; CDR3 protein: CASSLGTGYGYTF; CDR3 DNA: TGTGCCAGCAGCCTCGGGACAGGTTATGGCTACACCTTC
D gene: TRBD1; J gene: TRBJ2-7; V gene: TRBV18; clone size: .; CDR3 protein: CASSPGQGSYEQYF; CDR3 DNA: TGTGCCAGCTCACCTGGACAGGGGTCCTACGAGCAGTACTTC